These 18 T cell receptor beta chains originate from one sample sequenced in a study of cytomegalovirus exposure and HLA in healthy donors. Repertoires were generated with immunoSEQ multiplex PCR, while TCRdb's copy carries only in-frame clones and drops some. In the table there are a few hundred thousand clones, around nine tenths of which are singletons. The specimen was PBMCs. These TCRs come from a woman in her late teens or twenties in good health and CMV-seronegative.

The genes are TRBV5-4 and TRBJ2-2; D perhaps matches TRBD1 (6 bases). CDR1 and CDR2 (germline): SGHNT, YYREEE (reference sequence). V was pared by 4 bases and J by 9 bases, with 13 bases between. The CDR3 is made up of 13 amino acids. Here the CDR3 reads CASSVDSHRELFF. The CDR3 DNA reads TGTGCCAGCAGCGTGGACAGTCACCGGGAGCTGTTTTTT.

The chain couples TRBV5-1 to TRBJ1-1; tentative D call: TRBD1 (5 bases). The CDR3 is made up of 15 amino acids. V was clipped by 2 bases and J by 0 bases, with 11 bases between them. CDR1 and CDR2 from the germline V gene are SGHRS and YFSETQ. The CDR3 coding sequence is TGCGCCAGCAGCTTCAATCAGGGAATGAACACTGAAGCTTTCTTT. Residues: CASSFNQGMNTEAFF.

The rearrangement links TRBV18 to TRBJ2-1, with TRBD2 matching 8 bases. Germline V lookup: CDR1 KGHSH, CDR2 LQKENI. V lost 3 bases and J lost 3; bases outside the gene matches: 7. This CDR3 spans 16 amino acids. The DNA of the CDR3 is TGTGCCAGCTCACCTCGTAGCGGGGTTGGCTACAATGAGCAGTTCTTC. Translated: CASSPRSGVGYNEQFF.

V usage is TRBV7-8 and J usage is TRBJ1-6; TRBD1 matches at 9 bases. Germline values: CDR1 SGHVS, CDR2 FQNEAQ. CDR3 length: 16 amino acids. Trimming at V came to 1 base and at J to 9 bases, leaving 7 bases not matched to a gene. The CDR3 nucleotides read TGTGCCAGCAGCTTAGGTAGGACAGGGGCGCGTTCACCCCTCCACTTT. Protein sequence: CASSLGRTGARSPLHF.

The chain is built from TRBV5-6 and TRBJ2-7; TRBD1 is a possible D gene (5 bases). Germline V gene lookup returns CDR1 SGHDT and CDR2 YYEEEE. The V end was cut by 4 bases, the J end by 4 bases, with 12 bases between. The CDR3 length is 13 residues. The CDR3 DNA follows: TGTGCCAGCAGCCCCATCGACAGATACGAGCAGTACTTC. Amino acids: CASSPIDRYEQYF.

The chain carries TRBV18 and TRBJ2-2; TRBD2 matches 13 bases. Unmatched junction bases numbered 3, after V lost 4 bases and J lost 4 bases. The germline V gene encodes CDR1 KGHSH and CDR2 LQKENI. The CDR3 is made up of 16 amino acids. The CDR3 here is CASSQGTSGITGELFF. DNA for the CDR3: TGTGCCAGCTCACAGGGGACTAGCGGGATCACCGGGGAGCTGTTTTTT.

The genes are TRBV6-1 and TRBJ2-1; TRBD2 agrees at 8 bases. V trimming: 7 bases; J trimming: 9 bases; junction bases outside the gene matches: 14. From germline, CDR1 is MNHNS and CDR2 SASEGT. This CDR3 spans 15 amino acids. CDR3 loop: CASNGVTGGRSEQFF. CDR3 sequence (DNA): TGTGCCAGCAATGGTGTCACGGGAGGGCGGAGTGAGCAGTTCTTC.

The V and J genes are TRBV11-2 and TRBJ2-2, with D maybe TRBD1 (5 bases). The CDR3 contains 13 residues. V shed 7 bases and J shed 5 bases, with 11 bases lying between them. Germline CDR1 SGHAT, CDR2 FQNNGV. CDR3 loop: CASNTYRTGELFF. CDR3 coding DNA: TGTGCCAGCAACACTTACAGGACCGGGGAGCTGTTTTTT.

V is TRBV19 and J is TRBJ1-5, with a tentative D call TRBD1 (6 bases). The CDR3 sequence is 15 residues long. CDR1 is LNHDA, CDR2 SQIVND, per germline (reference sequence). The V end was cut by 1 base, the J end by 4 bases, with 11 bases between. This chain's CDR3 is CASSIGGTRNQPQHF. The DNA of the CDR3 is TGTGCCAGTAGTATAGGTGGGACAAGAAATCAGCCCCAGCATTTT.

This chain uses TRBV19 with TRBJ2-4, with D tentatively TRBD2 (6 bases). The germline V gene encodes CDR1 LNHDA and CDR2 SQIVND (reference sequence). This CDR3 has 14 residues. Trimming left V 1 base short and J 9 bases short, with 13 bases between. CDR3 amino acids: CASSIAGVPAIQYF. CDR3 bases: TGTGCCAGTAGTATAGCGGGAGTGCCAGCCATTCAGTACTTC.

The J gene is TRBJ2-2, the V gene TRBV28, with 8 bases lining up with TRBD1. The junction had 5 bases not matched to a gene; V was cut back by 6 bases and J by 5 bases. The CDR3 covers 14 residues. Germline lookup yields CDR1 MDHEN and CDR2 SYDVKM. CDR3 residues: CASSAGGLTGELFF. CDR3 nucleotide sequence: TGTGCCAGCAGCGCAGGGGGCTTGACCGGGGAGCTGTTTTTT. Variable domain in full (rest from reference TRBV28 and TRBJ2-2): DVKVTQSSRYLVKRTGEKVFLECVQDMDHENMFWYRQDPGLGLRLIYFSYDVKMKEKGDIPEGYSVSREKKERFSLILESASTNQTSMYLCASSAGGLTGELFFGEGSRLTVL.

This chain uses TRBV28 with TRBJ1-5; weak D call: TRBD1 (6 bases). The CDR3 covers 14 residues. Germline V gene sequence: CDR1 MDHEN, CDR2 SYDVKM. Trimming took off 3 bases at V and 3 bases at J, with 9 bases between the two ends. The CDR3: CASSFGQLNQPQHF. The CDR3, as DNA: TGTGCCAGCAGTTTCGGACAGCTCAATCAGCCCCAGCATTTT.

V gene TRBV30 combines with J gene TRBJ2-7; TRBD2 agrees at 7 bases. The CDR3 totals 15 residues. J gave up 0 bases and V 4 bases, and 9 bases lay outside the gene matches. CDR1 is GTSNPN and CDR2 is SVGIG in the germline V gene (reference sequence). The CDR3 protein is CAWKAQGGNSYEQYF. As DNA, the CDR3 is TGTGCCTGGAAGGCCCAGGGAGGGAACTCCTACGAGCAGTACTTC. The complete variable domain, with remaining parts taken from reference TRBV30 and TRBJ2-7, reads SQTIHQWPATLVQPVGSPLSLECTVEGTSNPNLYWYRQAAGRGLQLLFYSVGIGQISSEVPQNLSASRPQDRQFILSSKKLLLSDSGFYLCAWKAQGGNSYEQYFGPGTRLTVT.

The rearrangement joins TRBV9 to TRBJ2-7; tentatively, D is TRBD2 (5 bases). Germline V gives CDR1 SGDLS, CDR2 YYNGEE. Trimming shortened V by 3 bases and J by 0 bases, and 22 bases separated the two germline ends. The CDR3 is 18 residues long. The CDR3 nucleotides are TGTGCCAGCAGCGCGGGCAGGACTCTCTCCCGCAGCTCCTACGAGCAGTACTTC. Translation gives CASSAGRTLSRSSYEQYF.

The rearrangement joins TRBV29-1 to TRBJ2-1, with TRBD2 matching 13 bases. The V segment lost 6 bases and the J segment 0 bases; nucleotides outside the gene matches: 8. The CDR3 extends over 17 amino acids. The germline gives CDR1 SQVTM, CDR2 ANQGSEA. CDR3 sequence (DNA): TGCAGCGTCCCGGGACTAGCGGGGTCGAGCTCCTACAATGAGCAGTTCTTC. Protein sequence: CSVPGLAGSSSYNEQFF.

V gene TRBV14 combines with J gene TRBJ2-7; D perhaps matches TRBD2 (5 bases). V was trimmed by 0 bases and J by 4 bases, leaving 16 bases between them. Germline values: CDR1 SGHDN, CDR2 FVKESK. The length of the CDR3 is 16 residues. CDR3 residues: CASSQEFRAGRYEQYF. The CDR3, as DNA: TGTGCCAGCAGCCAAGAGTTTCGGGCGGGCCGATACGAGCAGTACTTC.

J is TRBJ1-2 and V is TRBV5-1, with 7 nucleotides matching TRBD1. CDR3 length: 14 residues. The V and J ends lost 0 bases and 5 bases, in that order; junction bases with no gene match: 4. Germline CDR1 is SGHRS and CDR2 is YFSETQ. CDR3 region: CASSLATGKYGYTF. The CDR3 bases are TGCGCCAGCAGCTTGGCGACAGGGAAGTATGGCTACACCTTC. Full variable domain (missing parts from reference TRBV5-1 and TRBJ1-2): KAGVTQTPRYLIKTRGQQVTLSCSPISGHRSVSWYQQTPGQGLQFLFEYFSETQRNKGNFPGRFSGRQFSNSRSEMNVSTLELGDSALYLCASSLATGKYGYTFGSGTRLTVV.

The V gene is TRBV7-2, the J gene TRBJ2-1; D might be TRBD2 (6 bases). V was clipped by 2 bases and J by 7 bases, with 18 bases between them. The CDR3 runs 16 residues. Per germline, CDR1 SGHTA and CDR2 FQGNSA. The chain's CDR3 is CASSLSVRDGGNEQFF. The CDR3, as DNA: TGTGCCAGCAGCTTAAGTGTAAGGGATGGGGGGAATGAGCAGTTCTTC.